The next 10 T cell receptor beta chains were all read from a single sample in a study of radiotherapy plus CTLA-4 blockade in lung cancer. Method: immunoSEQ multiplex PCR; TCRdb's copy keeps in-frame clones and lacks some. The sample holds tens of thousands of clones, under 80% seen once. The sequencing here drew on peripheral blood, taken from a patient treated with radiotherapy plus ipilimumab. The receptors shown here come from a human donor with non-small cell lung cancer who had a partial response to radiotherapy plus ipilimumab. Some clones in this sample may be carry-over from other donors' samples.

The chain has TRBV2 and TRBJ2-1, with 7 bases lining up with TRBD1. With 6 bases clipped from V and 3 bases from J, the junction kept 8 bases outside the gene matches. The length of the CDR3 is 15 residues. Germline V gives CDR1 SNHLY, CDR2 FYNNEI. The CDR3 is CASSLTGLRYNEQFF. The CDR3 DNA is TGTGCCAGCAGCTTGACAGGGCTCCGCTACAATGAGCAGTTCTTC.

The chain is built from TRBV7-8 and TRBJ2-3; TRBD1 matches 7 bases. The V gene end was trimmed by 4 bases and the J gene end by 0 bases; junction bases not matched to a gene: 4. CDR1 and CDR2 (germline): SGHVS, FQNEAQ. The CDR3 is made up of 15 amino acids. CDR3 protein: CASSSPGQSTDTQYF. CDR3 nucleotides: TGTGCCAGCAGCTCGCCGGGACAGAGCACAGATACGCAGTATTTT.

The chain couples TRBV2 to TRBJ2-1; 11 bases map to TRBD2. The CDR3 runs 16 residues. Germline CDR1 reads SNHLY; CDR2 reads FYNNEI. The trim removed 4 bases at V and 9 bases at J, leaving 11 bases unmatched. CDR3 region: CASSGSRSGGAGEQFF. DNA of the CDR3: TGTGCCAGCAGTGGATCCCGTAGCGGGGGGGCCGGTGAGCAGTTCTTC.

The chain carries TRBV7-2 and TRBJ2-5; 8 nucleotides agree with TRBD2. The CDR3 covers 15 residues. J gave up 5 bases and V 0 bases, and 5 bases lay outside the gene matches. Germline V CDR1 and CDR2: SGHTA, FQGNSA. The DNA of the CDR3 is TGTGCCAGCAGCTTAGCTCTAGCGGGTGCGGAGACCCAGTACTTC. Encoded protein: CASSLALAGAETQYF.

This chain uses TRBV7-7 with TRBJ2-1; TRBD2 aligns across 9 bases. Germline V gives CDR1 SSHAT, CDR2 FNYEAQ (reference sequence). V was pared by 1 base and J by 8 bases, with 3 bases of the junction left unmatched. The CDR3 sequence is 14 residues long. The CDR3 protein is CASSLEGTSHEQFF. In nucleotides, the CDR3 is TGTGCCAGCAGCTTAGAAGGGACTAGCCATGAGCAGTTCTTC. Variable domain in full (rest from reference TRBV7-7 and TRBJ2-1): GAGVSQSPRYKVTKRGQDVTLRCDPISSHATLYWYQQALGQGPEFLTYFNYEAQPDKSGLPSDRFSAERPEGSISTLTIQRTEQRDSAMYRCASSLEGTSHEQFFGPGTRLTVL.

The rearrangement joins TRBV13 to TRBJ2-1; tentative D call: TRBD1 (5 bases). Trimming removed 5 bases from V and 5 bases from J, with 13 bases in between. Germline V lookup: CDR1 PRHDT, CDR2 FYEKMQ (reference sequence). CDR3 size: 14 residues. For the CDR3, the DNA is TGTGCCAGCAGCCCTAGGGGCTGGGACAATGAGCAGTTCTTC. This gives the protein CASSPRGWDNEQFF.

This chain links TRBV6-1 with TRBJ1-5; D uncertain. The V gene lost 3 bases and the J gene lost 2 bases, with 11 bases spanning the gap. The CDR3 is 15 amino acids. CDR1 MNHNS and CDR2 SASEGT come from the germline V gene. The CDR3 here is CASSDRERGNQPQHF. CDR3 sequence (DNA): TGTGCCAGCAGTGATAGGGAGAGGGGCAATCAGCCCCAGCATTTT.

The rearrangement links TRBV28 to TRBJ2-1, with 8 bases fitting TRBD2. Germline V lookup: CDR1 MDHEN, CDR2 SYDVKM. This CDR3 spans 16 amino acids. V lost 3 bases and J lost 4; bases outside the gene matches: 8. The CDR3 bases are TGTGCCAGCAGTTTTCTTTCGGGAGGGGGGTACAATGAGCAGTTCTTC. Encoded protein: CASSFLSGGGYNEQFF. Full variable domain (remainder filled in from reference TRBV28 and TRBJ2-1): DVKVTQSSRYLVKRTGEKVFLECVQDMDHENMFWYRQDPGLGLRLIYFSYDVKMKEKGDIPEGYSVSREKKERFSLILESASTNQTSMYLCASSFLSGGGYNEQFFGPGTRLTVL.

The chain couples TRBV19 to TRBJ1-5; 11 nucleotides agree with TRBD1. Unmatched junction bases numbered 5, after V lost 7 bases and J lost 6 bases. The CDR3 extends over 14 amino acids. CDR1 is LNHDA, CDR2 SQIVND, per germline (reference sequence). The CDR3 bases are TGTGCCAGTATCGGACAGGGGGCATTTCAGCCCCAGCATTTT. This translates into CASIGQGAFQPQHF.

The chain recombines TRBV5-6 with TRBJ2-3; D gene uncertain. Germline loops: CDR1 SGHDT, CDR2 YYEEEE. The CDR3 length is 13 residues. V shed 2 bases and J shed 2 bases, with 6 bases lying between them. The CDR3 is CASSFTATDTQYF. The CDR3 nucleotides read TGTGCCAGCAGCTTCACAGCCACAGATACGCAGTATTTT.